The clone carrying this T cell receptor (beta chain) was seen ten or more times. The data derive from a study of T cells after yellow fever vaccination. TCRdb reprocessed the 5' RACE reads with MiXCR, giving one entry per CDR3 protein. This table holds around 160,000 distinct CDR3 sequences, around 7% found once. This CDR3 is built from 17 residues. V shed 4 bases, J shed 2 bases, and the junction held 10 bases outside the gene matches. From germline, CDR1 is MNHEY and CDR2 SVGAGI. V and J are TRBV6-5 and TRBJ2-3; TRBD1 agrees at 9 bases. The sequences come from CD4+ T cells sorted from PBMCs, collected about 5 days after the first yellow fever vaccination. This clonotype was obtained from a man aged 18 to 29 who received the YFV17D yellow fever vaccine. CDR3 loop: CASSFAGTGPPTDTQYF. The CDR3 DNA reads as TGTGCCAGCAGTTTTGCCGGGACAGGGCCCCCCACAGATACGCAGTATTTT.